The clone carrying this TCR beta chain was observed many times. Trimming cost V 4 bases and J 10 bases; bases outside gene matches: 4. This CDR3 region has 14 residues. The V gene's germline CDR1 is ENHRY and CDR2 SYGVKD. The entry originates in a study of early T cells in non-severe SARS-CoV-2 infection. TCRdb passed the 5' RACE reads through MiXCR, listing each CDR3 protein once. The sample includes around 56,000 distinct CDR3 sequences, about 13% seen only once; the top ten take about a tenth. This receptor was taken from an adult who was a healthcare worker with PCR-confirmed SARS-CoV-2 infection or an uninfected control (not recorded which). The sequenced sample was whole blood, obtained at baseline. The rearrangement uses TRBV10-3 and TRBJ1-6; 10 bases align to TRBD1. The CDR3 nucleotides are TGTGCCATCAGTGGACAGGGGGCTAGGTCACCCCTCCACTTT. This sequence encodes CAISGQGARSPLHF.